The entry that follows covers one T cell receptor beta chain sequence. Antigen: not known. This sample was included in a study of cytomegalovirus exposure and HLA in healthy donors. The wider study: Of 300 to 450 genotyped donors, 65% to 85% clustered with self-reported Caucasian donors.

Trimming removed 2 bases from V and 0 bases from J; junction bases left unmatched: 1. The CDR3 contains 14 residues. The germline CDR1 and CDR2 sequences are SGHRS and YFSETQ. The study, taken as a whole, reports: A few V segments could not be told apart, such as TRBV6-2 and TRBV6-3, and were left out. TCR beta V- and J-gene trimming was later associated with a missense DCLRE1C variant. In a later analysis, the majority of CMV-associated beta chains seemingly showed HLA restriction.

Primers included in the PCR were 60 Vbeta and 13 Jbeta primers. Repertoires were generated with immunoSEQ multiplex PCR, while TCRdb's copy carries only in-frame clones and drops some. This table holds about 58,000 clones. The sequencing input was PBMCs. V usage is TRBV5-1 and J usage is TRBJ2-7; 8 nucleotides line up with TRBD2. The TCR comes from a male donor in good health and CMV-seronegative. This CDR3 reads CASSFSGGSYEQYF. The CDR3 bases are TGCGCCAGCAGCTTCAGCGGGGGCTCCTACGAGCAGTACTTC. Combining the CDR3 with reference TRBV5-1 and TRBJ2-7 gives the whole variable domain KAGVTQTPRYLIKTRGQQVTLSCSPISGHRSVSWYQQTPGQGLQFLFEYFSETQRNKGNFPGRFSGRQFSNSRSEMNVSTLELGDSALYLCASSFSGGSYEQYFGPGTRLTVT.